A single T cell receptor beta chain is shown here with its context. Per the original data handling: Amplification of reference gene primers provided the estimated nucleated cell counts. Sequenced by immunoSEQ multiplex PCR; TCRdb stores in-frame clones only, minus some. The D gene and trimming were derived from the DNA, and the V and J assignments and clone size from that table. Here the sample spans under 300,000 clones, 85% to 90% being singletons. This sample was included in a study of blood T cell repertoires in COVID-19. The overall study: PBMCs, B-cell-depleted T cells, or T cells were the source of the cDNA or gDNA that made up the material.

Germline V lookup: CDR1 SGHRS, CDR2 YFSETQ. V lost 5 bases, J lost 2 bases, and 10 bases lay in between. The CDR3 loop spans 14 amino acids. Sequenced sample: peripheral blood. The rearrangement links TRBV5-1 to TRBJ1-4, with D tentatively TRBD1 (5 bases). The source of this sequence is a woman aged 40 to 50 with acute or convalescent COVID-19. As DNA, the CDR3 is TGCGCCAGCAGTAAGGGGAGGACTAATGAAAAACTGTTTTTT. Encoded protein: CASSKGRTNEKLFF.